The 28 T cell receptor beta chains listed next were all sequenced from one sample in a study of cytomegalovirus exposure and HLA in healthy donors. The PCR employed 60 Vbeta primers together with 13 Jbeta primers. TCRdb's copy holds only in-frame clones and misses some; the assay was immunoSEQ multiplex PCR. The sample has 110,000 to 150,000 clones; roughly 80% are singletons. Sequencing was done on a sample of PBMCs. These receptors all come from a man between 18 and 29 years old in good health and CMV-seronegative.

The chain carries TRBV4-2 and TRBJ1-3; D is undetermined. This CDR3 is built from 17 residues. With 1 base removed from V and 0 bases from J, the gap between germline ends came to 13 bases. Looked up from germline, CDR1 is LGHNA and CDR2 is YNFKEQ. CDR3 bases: TGTGCCAGCAGCCAAGGGCAGCCACTACACTCTGGAAACACCATATATTTT. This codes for CASSQGQPLHSGNTIYF.

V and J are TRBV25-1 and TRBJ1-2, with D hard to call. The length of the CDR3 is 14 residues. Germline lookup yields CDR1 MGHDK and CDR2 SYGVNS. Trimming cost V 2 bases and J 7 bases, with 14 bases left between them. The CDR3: CASSELGMRGGYTF. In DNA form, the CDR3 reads TGTGCCAGCAGTGAACTCGGTATGCGGGGTGGCTACACCTTC.

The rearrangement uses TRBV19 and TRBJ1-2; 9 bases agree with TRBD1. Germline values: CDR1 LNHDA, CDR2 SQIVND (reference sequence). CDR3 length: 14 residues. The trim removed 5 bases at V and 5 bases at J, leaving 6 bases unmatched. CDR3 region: CASSDLGTGYGYTF. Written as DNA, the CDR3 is TGTGCCAGTAGTGATCTCGGGACAGGGTATGGCTACACCTTC.

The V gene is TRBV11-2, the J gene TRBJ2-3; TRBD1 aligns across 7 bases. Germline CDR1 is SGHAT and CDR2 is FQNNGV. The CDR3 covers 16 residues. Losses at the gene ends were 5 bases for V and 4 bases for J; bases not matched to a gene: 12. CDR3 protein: CASSTRQGMGADTQYF. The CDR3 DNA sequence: TGTGCCAGCAGCACCCGACAGGGAATGGGGGCAGATACGCAGTATTTT.

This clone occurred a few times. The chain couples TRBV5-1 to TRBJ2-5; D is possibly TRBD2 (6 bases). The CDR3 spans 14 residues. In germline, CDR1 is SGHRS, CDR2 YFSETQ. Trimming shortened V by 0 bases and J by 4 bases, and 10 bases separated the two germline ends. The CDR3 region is CASSLVSGGETQYF. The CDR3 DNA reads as TGCGCCAGCAGCTTGGTTTCCGGGGGAGAGACCCAGTACTTC.

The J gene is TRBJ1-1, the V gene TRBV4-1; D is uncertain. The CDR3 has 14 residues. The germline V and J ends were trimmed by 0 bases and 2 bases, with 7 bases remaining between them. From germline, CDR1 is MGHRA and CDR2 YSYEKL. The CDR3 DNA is TGCGCCAGCAGCCAAGATAGAAGAAACACTGAAGCTTTCTTT. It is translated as CASSQDRRNTEAFF.

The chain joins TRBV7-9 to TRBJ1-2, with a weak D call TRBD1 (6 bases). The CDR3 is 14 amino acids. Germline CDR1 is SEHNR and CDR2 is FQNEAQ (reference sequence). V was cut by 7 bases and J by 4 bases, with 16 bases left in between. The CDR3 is CASKRGGGFYGYTF. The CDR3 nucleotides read TGTGCCAGCAAACGGGGAGGGGGGTTCTATGGCTACACCTTC.

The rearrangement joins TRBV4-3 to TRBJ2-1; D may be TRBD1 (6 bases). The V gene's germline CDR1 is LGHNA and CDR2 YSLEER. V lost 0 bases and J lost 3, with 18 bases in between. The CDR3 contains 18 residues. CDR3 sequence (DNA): TGCGCCAGCAGCCAAGATAGGACAGAGATTTTCCTCTACAATGAGCAGTTCTTC. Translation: CASSQDRTEIFLYNEQFF.

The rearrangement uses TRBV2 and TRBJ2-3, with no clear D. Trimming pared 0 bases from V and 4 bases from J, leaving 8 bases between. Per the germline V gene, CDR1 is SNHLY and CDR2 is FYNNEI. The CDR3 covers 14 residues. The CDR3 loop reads CASSEAARPDTQYF. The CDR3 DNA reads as TGTGCCAGCAGTGAAGCCGCTAGACCAGATACGCAGTATTTT.

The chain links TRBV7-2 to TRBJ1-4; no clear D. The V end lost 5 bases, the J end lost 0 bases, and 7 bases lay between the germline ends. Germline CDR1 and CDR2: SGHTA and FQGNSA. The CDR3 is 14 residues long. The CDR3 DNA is TGTGCCAGCAGCGGAGATGCAACTAATGAAAAACTGTTTTTT. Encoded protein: CASSGDATNEKLFF.

CDR3 region: CASSDPGTVRAGELFF. CDR3 DNA sequence: TGTGCCAGCAGTGACCCCGGGACAGTACGTGCCGGGGAGCTGTTTTTT. This chain uses TRBV25-1 with TRBJ2-2, with 7 bases matching TRBD1. The germline V gene encodes CDR1 MGHDK and CDR2 SYGVNS. Trimming at V came to 3 bases and at J to 6 bases, leaving 10 bases not matched to a gene. The CDR3 consists of 16 residues.

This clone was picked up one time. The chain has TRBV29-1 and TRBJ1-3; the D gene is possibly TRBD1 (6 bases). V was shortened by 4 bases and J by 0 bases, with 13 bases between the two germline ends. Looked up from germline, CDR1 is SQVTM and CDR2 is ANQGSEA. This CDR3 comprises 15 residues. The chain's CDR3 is CSVGARGSSGNTIYF. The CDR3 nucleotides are TGCAGCGTTGGGGCCAGGGGCAGCTCTGGAAACACCATATATTTT.

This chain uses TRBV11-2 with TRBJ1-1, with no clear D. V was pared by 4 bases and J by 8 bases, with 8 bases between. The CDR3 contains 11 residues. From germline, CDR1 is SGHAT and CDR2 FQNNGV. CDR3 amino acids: CASSSQIEAFF. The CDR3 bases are TGTGCCAGCAGCTCCCAGATAGAAGCTTTCTTT. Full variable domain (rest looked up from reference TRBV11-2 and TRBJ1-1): EAGVAQSPRYKIIEKRQSVAFWCNPISGHATLYWYQQILGQGPKLLIQFQNNGVVDDSQLPKDRFSAERLKGVDSTLKIQPAKLEDSAVYLCASSSQIEAFFGQGTRLTVV.

The CDR3 nucleotides are TGTGCCAGTAATCCGACACGAGGAAACACCATATATTTT. Translation gives CASNPTRGNTIYF. The V gene is TRBV19, the J gene TRBJ1-3; D is unclear. V dropped 7 bases and J dropped 4 bases, with 11 bases sitting between them. Germline CDR1 and CDR2: LNHDA and SQIVND (reference sequence). This CDR3 has 13 amino acids.

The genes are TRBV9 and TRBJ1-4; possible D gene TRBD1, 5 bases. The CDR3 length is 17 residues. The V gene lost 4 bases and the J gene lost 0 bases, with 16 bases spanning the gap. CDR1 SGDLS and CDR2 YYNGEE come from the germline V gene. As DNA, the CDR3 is TGTGCCAGCAGCCCCCGGGGGGGGACCGCAACTAATGAAAAACTGTTTTTT. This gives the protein CASSPRGGTATNEKLFF.

CDR3 protein: CASSRASHYGYTF. Here the CDR3 DNA reads TGTGCCAGCTCACGGGCAAGCCACTATGGCTACACCTTC. This chain connects TRBV18 to TRBJ1-2; no reliable D call. The CDR3 has 13 amino acids. Per germline, CDR1 KGHSH and CDR2 LQKENI. The V end was cut by 4 bases, the J end by 3 bases, with 9 bases between. Supplemented by reference TRBV18 and TRBJ1-2, the full variable domain reads NAGVMQNPRHLVRRRGQEARLRCSPMKGHSHVYWYRQLPEEGLKFMVYLQKENIIDESGMPKERFSAEFPKEGPSILRIQQVVRGDSAAYFCASSRASHYGYTFGSGTRLTVV.

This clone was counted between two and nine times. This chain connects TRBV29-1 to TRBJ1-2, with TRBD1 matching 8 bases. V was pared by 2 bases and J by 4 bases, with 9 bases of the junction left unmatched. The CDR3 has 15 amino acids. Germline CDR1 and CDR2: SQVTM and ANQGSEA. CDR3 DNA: TGCAGCGTTGAACTCCGCGGGACAGGCTTCTATGGCTACACCTTC. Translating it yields CSVELRGTGFYGYTF.

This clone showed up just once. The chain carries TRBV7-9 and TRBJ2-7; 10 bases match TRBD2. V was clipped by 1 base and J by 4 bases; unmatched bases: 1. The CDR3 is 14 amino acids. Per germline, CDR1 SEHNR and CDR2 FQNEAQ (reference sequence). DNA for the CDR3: TGTGCCAGCAGCTTAGGAGCGGGGGGGTACGAGCAGTACTTC. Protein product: CASSLGAGGYEQYF.

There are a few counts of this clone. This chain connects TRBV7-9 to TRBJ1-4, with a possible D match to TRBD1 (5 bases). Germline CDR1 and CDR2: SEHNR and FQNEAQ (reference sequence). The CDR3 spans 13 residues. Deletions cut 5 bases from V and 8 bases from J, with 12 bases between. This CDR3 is CASSPGGGEKLFF. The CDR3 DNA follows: TGTGCCAGCAGCCCCGGCGGGGGAGAAAAACTGTTTTTT. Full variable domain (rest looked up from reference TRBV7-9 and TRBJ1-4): DTGVSQNPRHKITKRGQNVTFRCDPISEHNRLYWYRQTLGQGPEFLTYFQNEAQLEKSRLLSDRFSAERPKGSFSTLEIQRTEQGDSAMYLCASSPGGGEKLFFGSGTQLSVL.

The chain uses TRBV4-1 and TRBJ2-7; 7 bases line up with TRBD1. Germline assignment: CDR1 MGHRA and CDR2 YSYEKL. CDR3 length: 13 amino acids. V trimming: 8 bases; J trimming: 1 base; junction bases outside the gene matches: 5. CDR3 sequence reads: CASRGQESYEQYF. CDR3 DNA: TGCGCCAGCCGAGGACAGGAGTCCTACGAGCAGTACTTC.

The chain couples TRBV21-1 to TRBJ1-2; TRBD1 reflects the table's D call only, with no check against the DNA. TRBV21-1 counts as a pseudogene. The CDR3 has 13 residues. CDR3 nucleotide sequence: TGTGCCAGCAGCAAATGGGACAGCTATGGCTACACCTTC. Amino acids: CASSKWDSYGYTF.

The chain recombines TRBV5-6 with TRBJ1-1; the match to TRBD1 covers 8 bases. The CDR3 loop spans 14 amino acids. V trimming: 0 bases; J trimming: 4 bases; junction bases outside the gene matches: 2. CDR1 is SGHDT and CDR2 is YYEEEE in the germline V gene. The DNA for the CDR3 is TGTGCCAGCAGCTTGGGGGACAGGCCCACTGAAGCTTTCTTT. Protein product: CASSLGDRPTEAFF.

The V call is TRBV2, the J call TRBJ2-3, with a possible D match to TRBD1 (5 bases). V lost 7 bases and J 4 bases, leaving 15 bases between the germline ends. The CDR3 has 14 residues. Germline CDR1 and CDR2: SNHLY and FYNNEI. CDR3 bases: TGTGCCAGCACCACAGACAGCAGGGCAGATACGCAGTATTTT. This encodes CASTTDSRADTQYF.

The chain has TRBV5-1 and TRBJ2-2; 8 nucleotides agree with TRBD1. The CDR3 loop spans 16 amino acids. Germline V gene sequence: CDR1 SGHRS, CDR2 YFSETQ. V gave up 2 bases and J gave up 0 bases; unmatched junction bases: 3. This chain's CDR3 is CASSFPGQANTGELFF. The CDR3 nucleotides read TGCGCCAGCAGCTTCCCGGGACAGGCGAACACCGGGGAGCTGTTTTTT. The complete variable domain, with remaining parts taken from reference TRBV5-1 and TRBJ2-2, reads KAGVTQTPRYLIKTRGQQVTLSCSPISGHRSVSWYQQTPGQGLQFLFEYFSETQRNKGNFPGRFSGRQFSNSRSEMNVSTLELGDSALYLCASSFPGQANTGELFFGEGSRLTVL.

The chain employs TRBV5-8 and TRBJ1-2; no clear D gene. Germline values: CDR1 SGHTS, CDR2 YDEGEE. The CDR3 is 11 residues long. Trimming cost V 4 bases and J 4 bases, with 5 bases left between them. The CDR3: CASSLSYGYTF. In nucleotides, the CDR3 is TGTGCCAGCAGCCTCTCCTATGGCTACACCTTC.

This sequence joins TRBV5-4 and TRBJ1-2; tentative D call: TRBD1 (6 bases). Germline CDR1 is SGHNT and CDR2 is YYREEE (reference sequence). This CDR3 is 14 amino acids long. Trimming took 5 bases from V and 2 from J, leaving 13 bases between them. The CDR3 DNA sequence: TGTGCCAGCAGGCCAGGGGAACACAACTATGGCTACACCTTC. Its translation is CASRPGEHNYGYTF.

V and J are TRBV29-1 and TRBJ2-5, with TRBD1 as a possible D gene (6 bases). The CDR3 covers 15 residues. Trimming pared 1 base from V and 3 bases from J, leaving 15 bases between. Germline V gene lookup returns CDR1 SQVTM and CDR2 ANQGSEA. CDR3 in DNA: TGCAGCGTTGAAGGGGGCAGGGGCTTCGAAGAGACCCAGTACTTC. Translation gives CSVEGGRGFEETQYF.

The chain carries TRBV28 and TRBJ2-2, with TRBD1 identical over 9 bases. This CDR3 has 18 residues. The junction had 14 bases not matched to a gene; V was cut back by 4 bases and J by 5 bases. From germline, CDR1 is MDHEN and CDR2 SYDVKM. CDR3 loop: CASSYPSWDREYTGELFF. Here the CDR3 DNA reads TGTGCCAGCAGTTACCCCTCATGGGACAGGGAATATACCGGGGAGCTGTTTTTT. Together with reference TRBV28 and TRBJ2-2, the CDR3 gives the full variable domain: DVKVTQSSRYLVKRTGEKVFLECVQDMDHENMFWYRQDPGLGLRLIYFSYDVKMKEKGDIPEGYSVSREKKERFSLILESASTNQTSMYLCASSYPSWDREYTGELFFGEGSRLTVL.